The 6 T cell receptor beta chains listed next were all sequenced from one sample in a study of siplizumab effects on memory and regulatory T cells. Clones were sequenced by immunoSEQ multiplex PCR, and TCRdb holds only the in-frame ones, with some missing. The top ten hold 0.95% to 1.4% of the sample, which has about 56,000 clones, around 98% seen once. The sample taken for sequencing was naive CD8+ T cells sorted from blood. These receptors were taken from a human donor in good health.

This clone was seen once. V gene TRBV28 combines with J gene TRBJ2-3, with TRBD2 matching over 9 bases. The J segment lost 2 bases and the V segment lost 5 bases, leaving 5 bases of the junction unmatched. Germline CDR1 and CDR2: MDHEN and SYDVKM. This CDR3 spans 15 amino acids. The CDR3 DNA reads TGTGCCAGCAGTGCTAGCGGGGCACCCACAGATACGCAGTATTTT. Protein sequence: CASSASGAPTDTQYF.

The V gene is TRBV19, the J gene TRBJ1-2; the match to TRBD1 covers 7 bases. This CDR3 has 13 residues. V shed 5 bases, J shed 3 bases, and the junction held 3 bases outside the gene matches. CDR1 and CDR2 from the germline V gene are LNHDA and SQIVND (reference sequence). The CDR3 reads CASSDREDYGYTF. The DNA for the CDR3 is TGTGCCAGTAGTGACAGGGAGGACTATGGCTACACCTTC.

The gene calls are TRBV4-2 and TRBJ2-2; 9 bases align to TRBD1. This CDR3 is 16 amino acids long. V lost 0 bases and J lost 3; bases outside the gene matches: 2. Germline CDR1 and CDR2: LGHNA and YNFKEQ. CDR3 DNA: TGTGCCAGCAGCCAAGAAGGGACAGGGTACACCGGGGAGCTGTTTTTT. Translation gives CASSQEGTGYTGELFF.

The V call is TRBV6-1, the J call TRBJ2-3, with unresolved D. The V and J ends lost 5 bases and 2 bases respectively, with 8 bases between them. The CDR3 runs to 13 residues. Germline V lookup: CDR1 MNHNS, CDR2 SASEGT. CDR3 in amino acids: CASSPGITDTQYF. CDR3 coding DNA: TGTGCCAGCAGTCCTGGGATCACAGATACGCAGTATTTT.

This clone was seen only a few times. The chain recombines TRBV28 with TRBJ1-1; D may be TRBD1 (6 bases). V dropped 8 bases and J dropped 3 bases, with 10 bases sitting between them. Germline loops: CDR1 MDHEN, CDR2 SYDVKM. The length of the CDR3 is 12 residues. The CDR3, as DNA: TGTGCCAGCGGGGAGGGGGACACTGAAGCTTTCTTT. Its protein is CASGEGDTEAFF.

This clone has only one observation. The CDR3 DNA reads as TGTGCCAGCAGCGTAGGACGGGACACGGACTATGGCTACACCTTC. This encodes CASSVGRDTDYGYTF. The V and J genes are TRBV9 and TRBJ1-2; tentative D call: TRBD1 (6 bases). V lost 0 bases and J lost 3, with 12 bases in between. CDR3 size: 15 residues. Germline V gene lookup returns CDR1 SGDLS and CDR2 YYNGEE.